A single sample is the source of the 25 T cell receptor beta chains below, sequenced in a study of Tregs in tolerant kidney transplant recipients. TCRdb's table, derived via immunoSEQ multiplex PCR, lists solely in-frame clones and lacks some. The sample holds approximately 30,000 clones, 82% seen once. Antigens for these TCRs are unknown. Material: Tregs from blood cultured with allogeneic cells. These receptors were taken from a human donor in good health.

V and J are TRBV4-3 and TRBJ2-2; D remains ambiguous. V lost 4 bases to trimming and J lost 7 bases, with 16 bases between them. The CDR3 spans 15 residues. Looked up from germline, CDR1 is LGHNA and CDR2 is YSLEER. The CDR3 sequence: CASSPGPPPIGELFF. CDR3 nucleotides: TGCGCCAGCAGCCCCGGACCCCCCCCAATCGGGGAGCTGTTTTTT.

The CDR3 protein is CASGRTSGDNEQFF. CDR3 coding DNA: TGCGCCAGCGGCCGGACTAGCGGGGACAATGAGCAGTTCTTC. The genes are TRBV5-1 and TRBJ2-1; the match to TRBD2 covers 12 bases. The CDR3 runs to 14 residues. Germline assignment: CDR1 SGHRS and CDR2 YFSETQ. V lost 7 bases and J lost 5; bases outside the gene matches: 4. Supplemented by reference TRBV5-1 and TRBJ2-1, the full variable domain reads KAGVTQTPRYLIKTRGQQVTLSCSPISGHRSVSWYQQTPGQGLQFLFEYFSETQRNKGNFPGRFSGRQFSNSRSEMNVSTLELGDSALYLCASGRTSGDNEQFFGPGTRLTVL.

The chain is built from TRBV6-1 and TRBJ2-1; TRBD2 agrees at 10 bases. The junction had 6 bases not matched to a gene; V was cut back by 4 bases and J by 9 bases. Germline assignment: CDR1 MNHNS and CDR2 SASEGT. The CDR3 has 14 amino acids. CDR3 residues: CASSVLAGAVEQFF. In DNA form, the CDR3 reads TGTGCCAGCAGTGTGCTAGCGGGAGCGGTTGAGCAGTTCTTC.

In its sample, this clone was seen once. The genes are TRBV28 and TRBJ2-3; the D call may be TRBD1 or TRBD2 (5 bases each). V lost 8 bases, J lost 5 bases, and 5 bases lay in between. Germline values: CDR1 MDHEN, CDR2 SYDVKM. CDR3 length: 10 amino acids. Here the CDR3 DNA reads TGTGCCAGCGGGGGAGATACGCAGTATTTT. Translating gives CASGGDTQYF.

The chain couples TRBV6-5 to TRBJ2-7; D gene uncertain. From germline, CDR1 is MNHEY and CDR2 SVGAGI. CDR3 length: 13 amino acids. V was cut by 4 bases and J by 3 bases, with 10 bases left in between. The CDR3 nucleotides read TGTGCCAGCAGTTTTCCGAAACACTACGAGCAGTACTTC. This sequence encodes CASSFPKHYEQYF.

The chain links TRBV7-9 to TRBJ2-3, with D unclear. This CDR3 is built from 14 residues. Germline V gene data show CDR1 as SEHNR and CDR2 as FQNEAQ (reference sequence). The V end was cut by 3 bases, the J end by 2 bases, with 9 bases between. Written as DNA, the CDR3 is TGTGCCAGCAGCTTTTGGGGTCTCACAGATACGCAGTATTTT. Translated: CASSFWGLTDTQYF.

V gene TRBV5-5 combines with J gene TRBJ2-3, with 7 bases that match TRBD1. Per germline, CDR1 SGHKS and CDR2 YYEKEE (reference sequence). The CDR3 spans 15 residues. Losses at the gene ends were 3 bases for V and 2 bases for J; bases not matched to a gene: 6. In DNA, the CDR3 is TGTGCCAGCAGCTCGCCGGGACAGCCCACAGATACGCAGTATTTT. Its translation: CASSSPGQPTDTQYF.

The chain couples TRBV7-9 to TRBJ2-7; the match to TRBD2 covers 10 bases. The CDR3 sequence is 16 residues long. J gave up 3 bases and V 5 bases, and 10 bases lay outside the gene matches. Germline V gene lookup returns CDR1 SEHNR and CDR2 FQNEAQ (reference sequence). This CDR3 is CASSRMRTSGIYEQYF. The CDR3 DNA follows: TGTGCCAGCAGCCGGATGAGGACTAGCGGAATCTACGAGCAGTACTTC.

The chain joins TRBV12-5 to TRBJ2-2; TRBD1 aligns across 11 bases. The V segment lost 2 bases and the J segment 2 bases; nucleotides outside the gene matches: 4. The CDR3 has 17 residues. Germline V gene lookup returns CDR1 LGHNT and CDR2 FRNRAP. CDR3 in DNA: TGTGCTAGTGGTTTGAGCTGGACAGGGGGCAACACCGGGGAGCTGTTTTTT. Protein: CASGLSWTGGNTGELFF. Looking up the rest from reference TRBV12-5 and TRBJ2-2 gives the full variable domain: DARVTQTPRHKVTEMGQEVTMRCQPILGHNTVFWYRQTMMQGLELLAYFRNRAPLDDSGMPKDRFSAEMPDATLATLKIQPSEPRDSAVYFCASGLSWTGGNTGELFFGEGSRLTVL.

About this clone itself: A much larger clone is a single base away; this may be a read error. This CDR3 is missing its conserved last phenylalanine or tryptophan, likely due to a read error. The rearrangement uses TRBV30 and TRBJ2-7, with D hard to call. Germline V CDR1 and CDR2: GTSNPN, SVGIG (reference sequence). V dropped 2 bases and J dropped 0 bases, with 8 bases sitting between them. The CDR3 runs to 13 residues. The CDR3 here is CAWSPGPSYEQYL. The CDR3 region has the DNA TGTGCCTGGAGTCCGGGCCCCTCCTACGAGCAGTACCTC.

This chain joins TRBV7-9 and TRBJ1-1, with unresolved D. The length of the CDR3 is 13 residues. The germline V and J ends were trimmed by 5 bases and 2 bases, with 9 bases remaining between them. Germline-derived CDR1 and CDR2 are SEHNR and FQNEAQ (reference sequence). The CDR3 here is CASSPPLNTEAFF. As DNA, the CDR3 is TGTGCCAGCAGCCCACCCCTAAACACTGAAGCTTTCTTT.

Only a few counts were recorded for this clone. The chain is built from TRBV6-6 and TRBJ2-5; D not resolved. Trimming left V 5 bases short and J 1 base short, with 8 bases between. CDR1 is MNHNY and CDR2 is SVGAGI in the germline V gene (reference sequence). The CDR3 is made up of 13 amino acids. This CDR3 is CASSPRTQETQYF. The DNA of the CDR3 is TGTGCCAGCAGTCCCAGAACCCAAGAGACCCAGTACTTC.

This rearrangement joins TRBV18 to TRBJ2-6, with TRBD2 identical over 7 bases. The J segment lost 4 bases and the V segment lost 0 bases, leaving 6 bases of the junction unmatched. Germline assignment: CDR1 KGHSH and CDR2 LQKENI. The CDR3 sequence is 17 residues long. The CDR3 DNA reads as TGTGCCAGCTCACCACCGGCGGGAGAAGCGGGGGCCAACGTCCTGACTTTC. Translating gives CASSPPAGEAGANVLTF.

The table lists this clone with a count of one. The chain has TRBV5-4 and TRBJ2-3, with 11 bases matching TRBD2. V trimming: 4 bases; J trimming: 6 bases; junction bases outside the gene matches: 10. The CDR3 has 16 residues. The germline CDR1 and CDR2 sequences are SGHNT and YYREEE (reference sequence). CDR3 DNA sequence: TGTGCCAGCAGCCCGACCCTAGCGGGGGGTGCGGATACGCAGTATTTT. It is translated as CASSPTLAGGADTQYF.

The rearrangement links TRBV5-5 to TRBJ2-3, with a tentative D call TRBD2 (6 bases). There are 18 residues in the CDR3. The V end was cut by 4 bases, the J end by 0 bases, with 21 bases between. Germline V lookup: CDR1 SGHKS, CDR2 YYEKEE (reference sequence). CDR3 amino acids: CASSLKYSGGISTDTQYF. DNA for the CDR3: TGTGCCAGCAGCCTAAAATATTCCGGGGGTATCAGCACAGATACGCAGTATTTT.

The chain has TRBV6-1 and TRBJ1-5; a weak D match, TRBD1 (5 bases). Germline V gene sequence: CDR1 MNHNS, CDR2 SASEGT. V lost 5 bases and J 2 bases, leaving 13 bases between the germline ends. This CDR3 is built from 15 residues. The CDR3 is CASSPEGLRNQPQHF. DNA of the CDR3: TGTGCCAGCAGTCCCGAGGGGCTGCGCAATCAGCCCCAGCATTTT.

CDR3 sequence: CASTYTGLPYNEQFF. The CDR3 coding sequence is TGCGCCAGCACCTATACGGGACTACCCTACAATGAGCAGTTCTTC. The chain couples TRBV5-1 to TRBJ2-1; 7 bases line up with TRBD2. V was pared by 6 bases and J by 2 bases, with 8 bases of the junction left unmatched. Germline values: CDR1 SGHRS, CDR2 YFSETQ. The CDR3 consists of 15 residues.

The J gene is TRBJ1-1, the V gene TRBV6-1; the D gene is possibly TRBD1 (6 bases). V was pared by 3 bases and J by 0 bases, with 14 bases between. This CDR3 region has 16 residues. Germline V gives CDR1 MNHNS, CDR2 SASEGT. The CDR3 sequence: CASSETTRGLNTEAFF. The CDR3 DNA follows: TGTGCCAGCAGTGAGACGACGAGGGGGTTGAACACTGAAGCTTTCTTT.

The V call is TRBV5-4, the J call TRBJ1-5, with 9 bases lining up with TRBD1. This CDR3 has 16 amino acids. J gave up 0 bases and V 4 bases, and 5 bases lay outside the gene matches. The germline V gene encodes CDR1 SGHNT and CDR2 YYREEE (reference sequence). In DNA, the CDR3 is TGTGCCAGCAGCCAAGGACAGGGGAATAGCAATCAGCCCCAGCATTTT. Its protein is CASSQGQGNSNQPQHF.

V and J are TRBV5-1 and TRBJ1-2, with TRBD1 as a possible D gene (5 bases). V gave up 1 base and J gave up 6 bases, with 16 bases separating them. The CDR3 is 15 residues long. Germline V CDR1 and CDR2: SGHRS, YFSETQ. The chain's CDR3 is CASSLNQGGNDGYTF. Here the CDR3 DNA reads TGCGCCAGCAGCTTGAATCAGGGAGGGAATGATGGCTACACCTTC.

This clone came up a few times. V gene TRBV7-2 combines with J gene TRBJ2-1, with 7 bases matching TRBD2. The V gene's germline CDR1 is SGHTA and CDR2 FQGNSA. The CDR3 is 14 amino acids. V lost 1 base and J lost 4; bases outside the gene matches: 1. The CDR3: CASSLGLAYNEQFF. CDR3 DNA sequence: TGTGCCAGCAGCTTAGGACTAGCTTACAATGAGCAGTTCTTC. The variable domain in full, with the rest retrieved from reference TRBV7-2 and TRBJ2-1, is GAGVSQSPSNKVTEKGKDVELRCDPISGHTALYWYRQSLGQGLEFLIYFQGNSAPDKSGLPSDRFSAERTGGSVSTLTIQRTQQEDSAVYLCASSLGLAYNEQFFGPGTRLTVL.

This clone is medium-sized within its sample. The chain combines TRBV6-6 with TRBJ2-7; 10 bases agree with TRBD1. V lost 7 bases, J lost 5 bases, and 8 bases stayed unmatched. The CDR3 length is 14 residues. Germline values: CDR1 MNHNY, CDR2 SVGAGI (reference sequence). CDR3: CASTSGQGWHEQYF. As DNA, the CDR3 is TGTGCCAGCACCTCGGGACAGGGGTGGCACGAGCAGTACTTC.

This clone has just a few counts. The chain couples TRBV10-3 to TRBJ2-1, with 9 bases lining up with TRBD2. V lost 4 bases, J lost 5 bases, and 3 bases stayed unmatched. CDR1 and CDR2 from the germline V gene are ENHRY and SYGVKD. The CDR3 is 14 amino acids. The CDR3 loop is CAISGGGANNEQFF. CDR3 coding DNA: TGTGCCATCAGTGGCGGGGGGGCCAACAATGAGCAGTTCTTC.

V gene TRBV9 combines with J gene TRBJ2-3; the D is unclear. Germline CDR1 SGDLS, CDR2 YYNGEE. V was trimmed by 0 bases and J by 6 bases, leaving 2 bases between them. The CDR3 contains 11 residues. The CDR3 is CASSVGDTQYF. The CDR3, as DNA: TGTGCCAGCAGCGTAGGGGATACGCAGTATTTT. Variable domain in full (rest from reference TRBV9 and TRBJ2-3): DSGVTQTPKHLITATGQRVTLRCSPRSGDLSVYWYQQSLDQGLQFLIQYYNGEERAKGNILERFSAQQFPDLHSELNLSSLELGDSALYFCASSVGDTQYFGPGTRLTVL.

This chain connects TRBV27 to TRBJ2-1, with D tentatively TRBD1 (5 bases). CDR3 length: 18 residues. The germline V gene has CDR1 MNHEY and CDR2 SMNVEV (reference sequence). Trimming took off 5 bases at V and 0 bases at J, with 20 bases between the two ends. CDR3 in amino acids: CASSPTQGFGPSYNEQFF. DNA for the CDR3: TGTGCCAGCAGTCCTACCCAGGGCTTCGGACCCTCCTACAATGAGCAGTTCTTC.